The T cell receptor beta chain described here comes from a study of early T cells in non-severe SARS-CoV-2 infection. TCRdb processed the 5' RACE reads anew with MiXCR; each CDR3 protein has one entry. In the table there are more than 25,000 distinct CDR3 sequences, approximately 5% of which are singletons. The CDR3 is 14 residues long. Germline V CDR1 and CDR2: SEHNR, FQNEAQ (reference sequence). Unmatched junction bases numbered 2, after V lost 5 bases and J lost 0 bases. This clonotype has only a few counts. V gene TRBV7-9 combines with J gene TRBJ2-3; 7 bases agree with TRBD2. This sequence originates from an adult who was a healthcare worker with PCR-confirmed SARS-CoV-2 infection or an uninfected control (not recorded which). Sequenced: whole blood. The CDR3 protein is CASSTGGSTDTQYF. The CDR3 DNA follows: TGTGCCAGCAGCACCGGGGGGAGCACAGATACGCAGTATTTT.